This entry lists 17 T cell receptor beta chains sequenced from one sample in a study of blood T cell repertoires in COVID-19. The repertoire was sequenced with immunoSEQ multiplex PCR; TCRdb's copy has only in-frame clones and lacks some. The data hold 150,000 or so clones, with roughly 91% observed a single time. Source material: peripheral blood. The receptors were sampled from a man in his late teens or twenties with acute or convalescent COVID-19.

The CDR3 nucleotides read TGTGCCAGCAGTTTCAGGGACTTATCGTGGACCGGGGAGCTGTTTTTT. Amino acids: CASSFRDLSWTGELFF. V gene TRBV6-5 combines with J gene TRBJ2-2, with D possibly TRBD2 on 6 matching bases. Trimming pared 4 bases from V and 5 bases from J, leaving 17 bases between. The CDR3 totals 16 residues. The germline V gene encodes CDR1 MNHEY and CDR2 SVGAGI.

This chain links TRBV18 with TRBJ2-4; a possible D gene is TRBD1 (5 bases). V lost 2 bases, J lost 2 bases, and 16 bases lay in between. CDR1 and CDR2 (germline): KGHSH, LQKENI. This CDR3 comprises 17 residues. The CDR3 spells CASSPGPPQGPKNIQYF. Here the CDR3 DNA reads TGTGCCAGCTCACCAGGGCCCCCGCAGGGCCCCAAAAACATTCAGTACTTC.

This chain links TRBV19 with TRBJ2-1; TRBD2 might be the D (6 bases). The CDR3 sequence is 15 residues long. V was clipped by 8 bases and J by 0 bases, with 14 bases between them. The germline V gene encodes CDR1 LNHDA and CDR2 SQIVND (reference sequence). In DNA form, the CDR3 reads TGTGCCAGTCAGTTTAGCGGTAGCTCCTACAATGAGCAGTTCTTC. It codes for CASQFSGSSYNEQFF.

The chain recombines TRBV7-2 with TRBJ1-3, with D possibly being TRBD1 (5 bases). V lost 1 base and J lost 9, with 19 bases in between. The germline V gene has CDR1 SGHTA and CDR2 FQGNSA. The CDR3 covers 16 residues. The CDR3 sequence is CASSLGSGGAGFTIYF. CDR3 sequence (DNA): TGTGCCAGCAGCTTAGGGAGCGGAGGGGCCGGTTTCACCATATATTTT.

This chain joins TRBV11-3 and TRBJ2-2; TRBD1 matches at 11 bases. V lost 3 bases, J lost 4 bases, and 1 base stayed unmatched. This CDR3 has 15 amino acids. Looked up from germline, CDR1 is SGHNT and CDR2 is YENEEA. DNA of the CDR3: TGTGCCAGCAGCTTGGGGACAGGGGGCACCGGGGAGCTGTTTTTT. Translation: CASSLGTGGTGELFF. Looking up the rest from reference TRBV11-3 and TRBJ2-2 gives the full variable domain: EAGVVQSPRYKIIEKKQPVAFWCNPISGHNTLYWYLQNLGQGPELLIRYENEEAVDDSQLPKDRFSAERLKGVDSTLKIQPAELGDSAVYLCASSLGTGGTGELFFGEGSRLTVL.

V and J are TRBV13 and TRBJ2-2; TRBD1 matches at 8 bases. V dropped 5 bases and J dropped 6; count of bases not matched to a gene: 14. Germline V gene sequence: CDR1 PRHDT, CDR2 FYEKMQ (reference sequence). This CDR3 has 17 amino acids. The CDR3: CASSPQTDRGVSGELFF. The DNA of the CDR3 is TGTGCCAGCAGCCCCCAAACTGACAGGGGAGTGTCCGGGGAGCTGTTTTTT.

V and J are TRBV5-1 and TRBJ1-4; D may be TRBD1 (5 bases). V lost 0 bases and J lost 8, with 14 bases in between. The CDR3 has 15 amino acids. Germline V gene data show CDR1 as SGHRS and CDR2 as YFSETQ. CDR3 loop: CASSLDGQGGEKLFF. DNA of the CDR3: TGCGCCAGCAGCTTGGACGGTCAGGGAGGGGAAAAACTGTTTTTT.

This chain uses TRBV6-5 with TRBJ1-4, with D possibly TRBD1 on 5 matching bases. CDR1 and CDR2 (germline): MNHEY, SVGAGI. V shed 6 bases and J shed 7 bases, with 15 bases lying between them. The CDR3 totals 14 residues. CDR3 DNA: TGTGCCAGCAGCCTTTGGGGGGAGGGTGAAAAACTGTTTTTT. Amino acid sequence: CASSLWGEGEKLFF.

This clone was seen just once. This chain connects TRBV14 to TRBJ2-3; TRBD2 might be the D (5 bases). The V gene lost 5 bases and the J gene lost 6 bases, with 12 bases spanning the gap. CDR3 length: 13 amino acids. Germline assignment: CDR1 SGHDN and CDR2 FVKESK. The CDR3 DNA reads as TGTGCCAGCAGCTCCCGGGGAAGGGATACGCAGTATTTT. This codes for CASSSRGRDTQYF.

This clone was counted between two and nine times. V and J are TRBV30 and TRBJ2-7; the match to TRBD1 covers 10 bases. With 2 bases clipped from V and 2 bases from J, the junction kept 12 bases outside the gene matches. CDR3 length: 17 residues. The germline gives CDR1 GTSNPN, CDR2 SVGIG (reference sequence). The CDR3 region is CAWSPGTGVTYTYEQYF. The CDR3 DNA sequence: TGTGCCTGGAGTCCCGGGACAGGGGTCACTTATACCTACGAGCAGTACTTC.

This sequence joins TRBV7-9 and TRBJ1-6; 7 positions match TRBD1. The CDR3 spans 14 residues. With V trimmed by 2 bases and J by 9 bases, 4 bases remained unmatched. Looked up from germline, CDR1 is SEHNR and CDR2 is FQNEAQ (reference sequence). The CDR3 loop is CASSLRQGGSPLHF. CDR3 in DNA: TGTGCCAGCAGCTTACGACAGGGAGGTTCACCCCTCCACTTT.

The chain combines TRBV4-1 with TRBJ1-2; 8 nucleotides agree with TRBD1. This CDR3 spans 14 amino acids. CDR1 is MGHRA and CDR2 is YSYEKL in the germline V gene. Trimming took 0 bases from V and 7 from J; bases not matched to a gene: 4. The CDR3 protein is CASSQETGGLGYTF. CDR3 DNA: TGCGCCAGCAGCCAAGAAACAGGGGGTCTTGGCTACACCTTC.

The gene calls are TRBV19 and TRBJ2-2, with D tentatively TRBD2 (5 bases). Germline values: CDR1 LNHDA, CDR2 SQIVND (reference sequence). This CDR3 region has 14 residues. V gave up 5 bases and J gave up 4 bases, with 11 bases separating them. The CDR3 reads CASSARTPTGELFF. As DNA, the CDR3 is TGTGCCAGTAGTGCCCGGACTCCCACCGGGGAGCTGTTTTTT.

The chain has TRBV13 and TRBJ2-1, with TRBD1 as a possible D gene (6 bases). Between the trimmed V and J ends, which lost 4 bases and 2 bases, there was a span of 15 bases. The CDR3 loop spans 16 amino acids. Germline CDR1 reads PRHDT; CDR2 reads FYEKMQ (reference sequence). The CDR3 reads CASSSEGRGPYNEQFF. In DNA form, the CDR3 reads TGTGCCAGCAGCTCTGAGGGCAGGGGCCCCTACAATGAGCAGTTCTTC.

The J gene is TRBJ2-1, the V gene TRBV3-1 (or the pseudogene TRBV3-2), with a weak D call TRBD1 (6 bases). Per the germline V gene, CDR1 is LGHDT and CDR2 is YNNKEL (reference sequence). The V end was cut by 4 bases, the J end by 0 bases, with 10 bases between. The CDR3 runs 15 residues. The CDR3 reads CASSPGVSSYNEQFF. The CDR3 region has the DNA TGTGCCAGCAGCCCAGGGGTTAGCTCCTACAATGAGCAGTTCTTC.

Regarding this clone: The identical CDR3 is also encoded by other nucleotide sequences in the sample. V is TRBV2 and J is TRBJ2-5; 10 positions agree with TRBD2. The CDR3 spans 14 residues. V was pared by 4 bases and J by 2 bases, with 1 base of the junction left unmatched. Germline CDR1 SNHLY, CDR2 FYNNEI. DNA for the CDR3: TGTGCCAGCAGTGGGACTAGCGGACAAGAGACCCAGTACTTC. Translated: CASSGTSGQETQYF.

The V gene is TRBV7-2, the J gene TRBJ2-5; D possibly corresponds to TRBD2 (5 bases). V was clipped by 1 base and J by 4 bases, with 13 bases between them. CDR1 and CDR2 (germline): SGHTA, FQGNSA. The CDR3 is 15 residues long. The CDR3 is CASSLGFPAGETQYF. The CDR3 DNA reads TGTGCCAGCAGCTTAGGGTTTCCTGCGGGAGAGACCCAGTACTTC.